A single sample gave rise to the 14 T cell receptor beta chains below, sequenced in a study of blood T cell repertoires in COVID-19 (TCRdb year 2020). The library was prepared using the immunoSEQ multiplex PCR assay. Here the immuneACCESS table is served through TCRdb, limited to in-frame sequences with V and J called. Missing clones are a known gap in these copies; in checked studies unresolved V genes cover under half, and the rest lacks a known reason. Here the sample has approximately 390,000 clones; 80% to 90% occur a single time. The ten largest make up 10% of the sample. The sample was PBMCs or T cells enriched from blood (not recorded which). These receptors were obtained from a woman in her forties or fifties who had recovered from COVID-19.

This sequence joins TRBV5-4 and TRBJ2-2; D not certain. This CDR3 has 15 amino acids. The ends were cut back, 0 bases at V and 6 bases at J, with 12 bases in the middle. Per the germline V gene, CDR1 is SGHNT and CDR2 is YYREEE (reference sequence). CDR3 in DNA: TGTGCCAGCAGCTTGGATACCCTAGTTTCCGGGGAGCTGTTTTTT. It yields the protein CASSLDTLVSGELFF. Looking up the rest from reference TRBV5-4 and TRBJ2-2 gives the full variable domain: ETGVTQSPTHLIKTRGQQVTLRCSSQSGHNTVSWYQQALGQGPQFIFQYYREEENGRGNFPPRFSGLQFPNYSSELNVNALELDDSALYLCASSLDTLVSGELFFGEGSRLTVL.

The CDR3 here is CASSVGERGEQYF. The DNA of the CDR3 is TGTGCCAGCAGCGTAGGAGAGCGGGGCGAGCAGTACTTC. The V call is TRBV9, the J call TRBJ2-7, with TRBD2 matching over 7 bases. Germline CDR1 reads SGDLS; CDR2 reads YYNGEE. The CDR3 has 13 residues. The V and J ends lost 0 bases and 6 bases, in that order; junction bases with no gene match: 3.

This clone has only one observation. V is TRBV9 and J is TRBJ1-4, with 8 bases fitting TRBD1. The CDR3 runs 14 residues. J was trimmed by 3 bases and V by 4 bases; bases with no gene match: 2. CDR1 and CDR2 (germline): SGDLS, YYNGEE. For the CDR3, the DNA is TGTGCCAGCAGCACAGGGGGGTCTAATGAAAAACTGTTTTTT. Residues: CASSTGGSNEKLFF.

This clone was seen only once. The rearrangement uses TRBV6-2 or TRBV6-3 and TRBJ1-5; D remains unclear. The CDR3 consists of 13 residues. V was pared by 2 bases and J by 9 bases, with 11 bases between. Germline lookup yields CDR1 MNHEY and CDR2 SVGEGT. In nucleotides, the CDR3 is TGTGCCAGCAGTTACGAGGCTCGGTGGCCCCAGCATTTT. It is translated as CASSYEARWPQHF.

The chain recombines TRBV5-6 with TRBJ1-2, with a weak D call TRBD1 (5 bases). This CDR3 has 14 amino acids. V lost 6 bases, J lost 7 bases, and 19 bases lay in between. The germline V gene has CDR1 SGHDT and CDR2 YYEEEE. The CDR3 protein is CASNVKGYLVGYTF. In DNA form, the CDR3 reads TGTGCCAGCAACGTGAAGGGGTATTTGGTTGGCTACACCTTC.

The rearrangement uses TRBV27 and TRBJ2-7, with a tentative D call TRBD2 (7 bases). The CDR3 loop spans 13 amino acids. Germline CDR1 is MNHEY and CDR2 is SMNVEV (reference sequence). V lost 8 bases to trimming and J lost 0 bases, with 11 bases between them. The DNA for the CDR3 is TGTGCCAGCCGGGCGGGGGCCTCCTACGAGCAGTACTTC. As protein: CASRAGASYEQYF.

This clone was detected only once. This chain links TRBV5-6 with TRBJ1-4; D uncertain. Germline V lookup: CDR1 SGHDT, CDR2 YYEEEE. V was clipped by 1 base and J by 5 bases, with 15 bases between them. The CDR3 covers 16 residues. CDR3 region: CASSLLAREENEKLFF. The DNA for the CDR3 is TGTGCCAGCAGCTTGCTCGCACGGGAGGAGAATGAAAAACTGTTTTTT.

The V gene is TRBV5-1, the J gene TRBJ2-2, with 8 bases identical to TRBD2. The junction had 8 bases not matched to a gene; V was cut back by 4 bases and J by 0 bases. Germline V CDR1 and CDR2: SGHRS, YFSETQ. The CDR3 is made up of 17 amino acids. The CDR3 loop is CASSAGKRGPNTGELFF. The CDR3 coding sequence is TGCGCCAGCAGCGCCGGGAAGCGGGGGCCGAACACCGGGGAGCTGTTTTTT.

The chain couples TRBV2 to TRBJ1-2; D is perhaps TRBD1 (5 bases). The CDR3 covers 15 residues. The V end was cut by 3 bases, the J end by 0 bases, with 11 bases between. The V gene's germline CDR1 is SNHLY and CDR2 FYNNEI. The chain's CDR3 is CASSDRVIANYGYTF. CDR3 coding DNA: TGTGCCAGCAGTGACAGGGTTATCGCTAACTATGGCTACACCTTC.

The chain combines TRBV2 with TRBJ2-1, with 11 nucleotides matching TRBD2. V lost 6 bases to trimming and J lost 8 bases; unmatched junction nucleotides: 9. Germline CDR1 and CDR2: SNHLY and FYNNEI. The CDR3 length is 15 residues. Here the CDR3 reads CASRGTSGGRHEQFF. DNA of the CDR3: TGTGCCAGCAGGGGCACTAGCGGGGGACGGCATGAGCAGTTCTTC.

The chain joins TRBV10-3 to TRBJ2-2, with TRBD1 as a possible D gene (5 bases). Trimming stripped 7 bases from V and 7 bases from J, with 13 bases between. Germline loops: CDR1 ENHRY, CDR2 SYGVKD. CDR3 length: 13 residues. CDR3 sequence (DNA): TGTGCCATCAAACAGGATAGTGTCGGGGAGCTGTTTTTT. Its protein product is CAIKQDSVGELFF.

The V call is TRBV6-1, the J call TRBJ2-7; 7 nucleotides agree with TRBD2. J was trimmed by 0 bases and V by 3 bases; bases with no gene match: 11. The CDR3 runs to 17 residues. Per the germline V gene, CDR1 is MNHNS and CDR2 is SASEGT. CDR3 in amino acids: CASSDLVVGRSSYEQYF. The CDR3 DNA reads as TGTGCCAGCAGTGATTTAGTTGTCGGGAGGAGCTCCTACGAGCAGTACTTC.

The chain links TRBV7-4 to TRBJ2-7; 8 positions match TRBD1. The V and J ends lost 3 bases and 3 bases, in that order; junction bases with no gene match: 4. CDR3 length equals 14 residues. CDR1 and CDR2 (germline): SGHVT, SQSDAQ. The CDR3 sequence is CASSFKDRDYEQYF. As DNA, the CDR3 is TGTGCCAGCAGCTTCAAGGACAGGGACTACGAGCAGTACTTC. The variable domain in full, with the rest retrieved from reference TRBV7-4 and TRBJ2-7, is GAGVSQSPRYKVAKRGRDVALRCDSISGHVTLYWYRQTLGQGSEVLTYSQSDAQRDKSGRPSGRFSAERPERSVSTLKIQRTEQGDSAVYLCASSFKDRDYEQYFGPGTRLTVT.

The chain carries TRBV9 and TRBJ2-1, with TRBD2 as a possible D gene (6 bases). Between the trimmed V and J ends, which lost 4 bases and 0 bases, there was a span of 20 bases. The CDR3 loop spans 18 amino acids. Germline V gene sequence: CDR1 SGDLS, CDR2 YYNGEE. This chain's CDR3 is CASSRGLNPSSSYNEQFF. In DNA form, the CDR3 reads TGTGCCAGCAGCCGGGGACTGAACCCGTCCAGCTCCTACAATGAGCAGTTCTTC. The full variable domain, rest sourced from reference TRBV9 and TRBJ2-1, is DSGVTQTPKHLITATGQRVTLRCSPRSGDLSVYWYQQSLDQGLQFLIQYYNGEERAKGNILERFSAQQFPDLHSELNLSSLELGDSALYFCASSRGLNPSSSYNEQFFGPGTRLTVL.